Listed here are 24 T cell receptor beta chains from one sample, sequenced in a study of spatial heterogeneity in lung cancer. Documented time point: blood at routine non-recurrence follow-up after resection. TCRdb recomputed calls from the 5' RACE reads with MiXCR, one row per CDR3 protein. The sample lists about 45,000 distinct CDR3 sequences, 22% occurring once. The specimen was PBMCs, collected at follow-up. Receptors originate from a female donor with early-stage non-small cell lung cancer.

This clonotype has just one count. The chain links TRBV7-2 to TRBJ2-5; 13 nucleotides line up with TRBD2. The CDR3 is 15 residues long. The V gene's germline CDR1 is SGHTA and CDR2 FQGNSA. V shed 5 bases, J shed 5 bases, and the junction held 5 bases outside the gene matches. The CDR3: CASSPTSGRAETQYF. The CDR3 DNA follows: TGTGCCAGCAGCCCAACTAGCGGGAGGGCCGAGACCCAGTACTTC.

The chain uses TRBV6-2 or TRBV6-3 and TRBJ2-3; tentative D call: TRBD2 (6 bases). CDR1 is MNHEY, CDR2 SVGEGT, per germline. Trimming removed 0 bases at V and 0 bases at J, with 13 bases between. CDR3 length: 17 amino acids. CDR3 coding DNA: TGTGCCAGCAGTTACTCGACCAAGCGGGCAAGCACAGATACGCAGTATTTT. This codes for CASSYSTKRASTDTQYF.

This clonotype was counted ten times or more. This chain joins TRBV20-1 and TRBJ2-1; 7 bases are a match to TRBD2. Unmatched junction bases numbered 12, after V lost 1 base and J lost 0 bases. Germline CDR1 and CDR2: DFQATT and SNEGSKA (reference sequence). CDR3 size: 18 residues. Written as DNA, the CDR3 is TGCAGTGCTAGAGTCCGTGCGGGAGTTACAAGCTCCTACAATGAGCAGTTCTTC. It specifies CSARVRAGVTSSYNEQFF.

This clonotype was recorded many times. The chain combines TRBV6-5 with TRBJ1-2; D is perhaps TRBD1 (6 bases). Trimming stripped 7 bases from V and 3 bases from J, with 18 bases between. Germline CDR1 reads MNHEY; CDR2 reads SVGAGI. CDR3 length: 15 residues. The DNA of the CDR3 is TGTGCCAGCAATCCACGAGGGGCAGGGGACTATGGCTACACCTTC. It translates to CASNPRGAGDYGYTF.

The rearrangement uses TRBV11-2 and TRBJ2-1, with D perhaps being TRBD1 or TRBD2 (6 bases each). V was pared by 5 bases and J by 1 base, with 15 bases between. From germline, CDR1 is SGHAT and CDR2 FQNNGV. There are 16 residues in the CDR3. The CDR3 loop is CASSPPGGLSYNEQFF. Written as DNA, the CDR3 is TGTGCCAGCAGCCCTCCCGGGGGCCTATCCTACAATGAGCAGTTCTTC.

Only a few counts were recorded for this clonotype. J is TRBJ2-2 and V is TRBV5-1; 7 nucleotides agree with TRBD1. V lost 7 bases to trimming and J lost 3 bases; unmatched junction nucleotides: 6. CDR3 length: 14 amino acids. Germline-derived CDR1 and CDR2 are SGHRS and YFSETQ. CDR3 DNA: TGCGCCAGCGGGGGACAGTTGGACACCGGGGAGCTGTTTTTT. This encodes CASGGQLDTGELFF.

This clonotype showed up just a few times. The chain joins TRBV4-1 to TRBJ2-1; 12 bases agree with TRBD1. This CDR3 is 19 amino acids long. CDR1 and CDR2 from the germline V gene are MGHRA and YSYEKL. V shed 4 bases and J 0 bases; nucleotides not matched to a gene: 10. The CDR3 DNA sequence: TGCGCCAGCAGCCCCCCGGGACAGGGGGCGGCAAGCTCCTACAATGAGCAGTTCTTC. Translated: CASSPPGQGAASSYNEQFF.

In this sample, this clonotype turned up many times. The chain combines TRBV5-4 with TRBJ2-3; possible D gene TRBD2, 5 bases. Trimming stripped 6 bases from V and 0 bases from J, with 11 bases between. The germline V gene encodes CDR1 SGHNT and CDR2 YYREEE (reference sequence). CDR3 size: 14 residues. The CDR3 DNA sequence: TGTGCCAGCACCCTTAGGACTAGCACAGATACGCAGTATTTT. This translates into CASTLRTSTDTQYF.

This clonotype was seen repeatedly, ten times or more. The chain employs TRBV7-3 and TRBJ2-2; D gene uncertain. The germline V gene has CDR1 SGHTA and CDR2 FQGTGA. The CDR3 consists of 13 residues. V lost 5 bases to trimming and J lost 5 bases, with 9 bases between them. The CDR3 sequence: CASSPDGTGELFF. In DNA form, the CDR3 reads TGTGCCAGCAGCCCGGACGGTACCGGGGAGCTGTTTTTT.

The V and J genes are TRBV5-1 and TRBJ2-7; 7 bases line up with TRBD1. Trimming took 7 bases from V and 5 from J; bases not matched to a gene: 15. Looked up from germline, CDR1 is SGHRS and CDR2 is YFSETQ. The CDR3 totals 15 residues. CDR3 region: CASQEVFGTANEQYF. The CDR3 DNA is TGCGCCAGCCAGGAGGTTTTTGGGACAGCCAACGAGCAGTACTTC.

The chain uses TRBV2 and TRBJ2-5; D gene unclear. There are 15 residues in the CDR3. V dropped 2 bases and J dropped 1 base, with 11 bases sitting between them. Germline lookup yields CDR1 SNHLY and CDR2 FYNNEI. CDR3 protein: CASSEPVGTQETQYF. Written as DNA, the CDR3 is TGTGCCAGCAGTGAACCGGTCGGTACCCAAGAGACCCAGTACTTC. Full variable domain (rest looked up from reference TRBV2 and TRBJ2-5): EPEVTQTPSHQVTQMGQEVILRCVPISNHLYFYWYRQILGQKVEFLVSFYNNEISEKSEIFDDQFSVERPDGSNFTLKIRSTKLEDSAMYFCASSEPVGTQETQYFGPGTRLLVL.

Worth noting for this clonotype: This CDR3 is missing its conserved last phenylalanine or tryptophan, likely due to a read error. The J gene is TRBJ2-4, the V gene TRBV5-1, with a possible D match to TRBD2 (5 bases). Deletions cut 7 bases from V and 6 bases from J, with 14 bases between. The CDR3 is 13 amino acids. Germline values: CDR1 SGHRS, CDR2 YFSETQ. The CDR3 sequence: CASPRESRNIQYS. CDR3 nucleotides: TGCGCCAGCCCACGGGAAAGCAGAAACATTCAGTACTCC.

This clonotype was seen more than once but under ten times. This chain uses TRBV20-1 with TRBJ2-1; D is ambiguous. In germline, CDR1 is DFQATT, CDR2 SNEGSKA (reference sequence). Trimming took off 1 base at V and 3 bases at J, with 7 bases between the two ends. This CDR3 has 13 residues. The CDR3 DNA reads TGCAGTGCTAGAGGGCCGGACTACAATGAGCAGTTCTTC. It yields the protein CSARGPDYNEQFF.

This clonotype was detected only a few times. The rearrangement joins TRBV11-2 to TRBJ1-1; maybe TRBD1 (6 bases). V lost 5 bases, J lost 7 bases, and 20 bases lay in between. Looked up from germline, CDR1 is SGHAT and CDR2 is FQNNGV. The CDR3 has 15 residues. The CDR3 sequence: CASSPPSTGSLEAFF. The CDR3 DNA follows: TGTGCCAGCAGCCCTCCCTCCACAGGGTCCCTTGAAGCTTTCTTT.

This clonotype was observed many times. The chain links TRBV10-1 to TRBJ2-5, with TRBD1 as a possible D gene (7 bases). CDR1 and CDR2 from the germline V gene are WNHNN and SYGVQD (reference sequence). V dropped 4 bases and J dropped 5 bases, with 11 bases sitting between them. The CDR3 totals 13 residues. The CDR3 is CASSGGTAETQYF. CDR3 DNA: TGCGCCAGCAGTGGCGGGACAGCCGAGACCCAGTACTTC.

This clonotype was found many times. The V gene is TRBV7-8, the J gene TRBJ2-1; 11 positions match TRBD2. The CDR3 is 18 residues long. CDR1 SGHVS and CDR2 FQNEAQ come from the germline V gene. The ends lost 2 bases at V and 2 bases at J; junction bases unmatched: 8. CDR3 in DNA: TGTGCCAGCAGCTTATCTTGGCTAGCGGGAGGCCCCTACAATGAGCAGTTCTTC. Translation: CASSLSWLAGGPYNEQFF.

The CDR3 DNA reads as TGTGCCAGCAGTGTCGACAGTTACACCGGGGAGCTGTTTTTT. Residues: CASSVDSYTGELFF. This chain links TRBV2 with TRBJ2-2; the D gene is possibly TRBD1 (5 bases). The germline V and J ends were trimmed by 4 bases and 3 bases, with 9 bases remaining between them. Germline-derived CDR1 and CDR2 are SNHLY and FYNNEI. The CDR3 covers 14 residues.

This clonotype came up many times. This chain's CDR3 is CASSPNRGLAGGEQYF. In nucleotides, the CDR3 is TGTGCCAGCAGTCCGAACAGGGGACTAGCGGGAGGCGAGCAGTACTTC. V and J are TRBV12-3 or TRBV12-4 and TRBJ2-7; 15 bases match TRBD2. The V segment lost 5 bases and the J segment 6 bases; nucleotides outside the gene matches: 8. The CDR3 totals 16 residues.

This clonotype showed up just a few times. V usage is TRBV12-3 or TRBV12-4 and J usage is TRBJ1-2; D is undetermined. The V gene lost 0 bases and the J gene lost 8 bases, with 10 bases spanning the gap. The CDR3 sequence is 13 residues long. DNA for the CDR3: TGTGCCAGCAGTTTAGCCAGGCCGGCGGGCTACACCTTC. Encoded protein: CASSLARPAGYTF.

This clonotype was found a few times. The chain is built from TRBV20-1 and TRBJ1-5; 9 bases are a match to TRBD1. V was clipped by 1 base and J by 9 bases; unmatched bases: 4. CDR3 length: 13 amino acids. Germline loops: CDR1 DFQATT, CDR2 SNEGSKA (reference sequence). CDR3: CSARVQGQGPQHF. Written as DNA, the CDR3 is TGCAGTGCTAGAGTACAGGGACAGGGGCCCCAGCATTTT.

The chain recombines TRBV28 with TRBJ1-5, with TRBD1 matching over 7 bases. This CDR3 has 15 residues. J gave up 0 bases and V 3 bases, and 2 bases lay outside the gene matches. Germline lookup yields CDR1 MDHEN and CDR2 SYDVKM. CDR3 sequence reads: CASSLTGNSNQPQHF. The CDR3 DNA reads as TGTGCCAGCAGTTTGACAGGGAATAGCAATCAGCCCCAGCATTTT.

This clonotype occurred many times. Its ends do not fully match the called genes, so a read error is possible. This chain links TRBV7-7 with TRBJ2-5; 7 nucleotides align to TRBD2. The CDR3 has 15 amino acids. Germline CDR1 is SSHAT and CDR2 is FNYEAQ (reference sequence). Here the CDR3 reads CASSLSQRGQETQYF. The DNA for the CDR3 is TGTGCTAGCAGCTTATCCCAGCGGGGCCAAGAGACCCAGTACTTC.

This clonotype was seen a handful of times. The V gene is TRBV19, the J gene TRBJ2-5; 9 nucleotides agree with TRBD1. The trim removed 4 bases at V and 2 bases at J, leaving 11 bases unmatched. CDR1 is LNHDA, CDR2 SQIVND, per germline (reference sequence). There are 17 residues in the CDR3. The CDR3 region has the DNA TGTGCCAGTAGTACCGGGGCTCCGGGACAGGGACAAGAGACCCAGTACTTC. It yields the protein CASSTGAPGQGQETQYF. Looking up the rest from reference TRBV19 and TRBJ2-5 gives the full variable domain: DGGITQSPKYLFRKEGQNVTLSCEQNLNHDAMYWYRQDPGQGLRLIYYSQIVNDFQKGDIAEGYSVSREKKESFPLTVTSAQKNPTAFYLCASSTGAPGQGQETQYFGPGTRLLVL.

Here the CDR3 DNA reads TGCAGTGCGGAAATGTACAATGAGCAGTTCTTC. This sequence encodes CSAEMYNEQFF. The chain is built from TRBV20-1 and TRBJ2-1, with D hard to call. The CDR3 contains 11 residues. The ends were cut back, 6 bases at V and 4 bases at J, with 7 bases in the middle. Germline CDR1 DFQATT, CDR2 SNEGSKA (reference sequence).